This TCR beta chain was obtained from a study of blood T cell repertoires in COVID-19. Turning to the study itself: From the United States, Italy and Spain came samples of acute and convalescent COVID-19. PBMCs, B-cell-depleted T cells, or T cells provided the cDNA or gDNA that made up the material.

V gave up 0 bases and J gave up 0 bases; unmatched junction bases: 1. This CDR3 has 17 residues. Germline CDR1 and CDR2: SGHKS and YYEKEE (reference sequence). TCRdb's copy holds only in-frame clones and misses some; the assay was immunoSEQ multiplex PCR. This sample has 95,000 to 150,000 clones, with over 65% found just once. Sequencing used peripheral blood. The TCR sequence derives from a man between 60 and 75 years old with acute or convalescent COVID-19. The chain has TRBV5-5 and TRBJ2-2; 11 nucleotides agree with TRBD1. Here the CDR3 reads CASSLGTGGANTGELFF. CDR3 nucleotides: TGTGCCAGCAGCTTGGGGACAGGGGGCGCGAACACCGGGGAGCTGTTTTTT.